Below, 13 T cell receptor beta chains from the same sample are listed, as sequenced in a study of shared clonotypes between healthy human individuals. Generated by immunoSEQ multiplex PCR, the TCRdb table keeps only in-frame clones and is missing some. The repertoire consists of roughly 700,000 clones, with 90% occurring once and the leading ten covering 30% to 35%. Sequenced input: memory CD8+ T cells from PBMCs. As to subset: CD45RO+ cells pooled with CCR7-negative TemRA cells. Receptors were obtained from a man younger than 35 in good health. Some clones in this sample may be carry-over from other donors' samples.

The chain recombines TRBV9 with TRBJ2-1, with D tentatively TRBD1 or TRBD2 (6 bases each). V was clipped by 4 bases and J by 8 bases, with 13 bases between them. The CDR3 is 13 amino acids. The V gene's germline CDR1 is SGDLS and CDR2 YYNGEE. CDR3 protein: CASSRYGGDEQFF. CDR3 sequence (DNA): TGTGCCAGCAGCCGCTACGGGGGCGATGAGCAGTTCTTC. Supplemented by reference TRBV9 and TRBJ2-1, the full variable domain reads DSGVTQTPKHLITATGQRVTLRCSPRSGDLSVYWYQQSLDQGLQFLIQYYNGEERAKGNILERFSAQQFPDLHSELNLSSLELGDSALYFCASSRYGGDEQFFGPGTRLTVL.

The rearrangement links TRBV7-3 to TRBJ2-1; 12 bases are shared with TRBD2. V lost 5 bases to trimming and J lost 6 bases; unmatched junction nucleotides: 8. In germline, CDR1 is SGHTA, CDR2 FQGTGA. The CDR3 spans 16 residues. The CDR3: CASSRGPSGRGNEQFF. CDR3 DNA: TGTGCCAGCAGCCGTGGGCCTAGCGGGAGGGGCAATGAGCAGTTCTTC.

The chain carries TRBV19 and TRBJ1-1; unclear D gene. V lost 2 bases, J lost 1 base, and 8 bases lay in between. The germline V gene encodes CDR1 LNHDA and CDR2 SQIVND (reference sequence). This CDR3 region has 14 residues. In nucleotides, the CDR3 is TGTGCCAGTAGTATACGAGAGTGGAACACTGAAGCTTTCTTT. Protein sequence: CASSIREWNTEAFF.

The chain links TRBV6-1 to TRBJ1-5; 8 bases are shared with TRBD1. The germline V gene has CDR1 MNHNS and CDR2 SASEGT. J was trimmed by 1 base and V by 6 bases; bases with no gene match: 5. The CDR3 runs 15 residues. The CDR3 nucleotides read TGTGCCAGCAGGACTACAGGGGGGAGCAATCAGCCCCAGCATTTT. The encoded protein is CASRTTGGSNQPQHF.

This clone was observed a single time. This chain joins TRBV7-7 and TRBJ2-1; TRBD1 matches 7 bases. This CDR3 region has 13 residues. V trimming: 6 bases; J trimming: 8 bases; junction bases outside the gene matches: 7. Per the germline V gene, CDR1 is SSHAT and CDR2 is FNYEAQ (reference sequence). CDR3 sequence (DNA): TGTGCCAGCAGTGACAGGGTGGGAGATGAGCAGTTCTTC. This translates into CASSDRVGDEQFF.

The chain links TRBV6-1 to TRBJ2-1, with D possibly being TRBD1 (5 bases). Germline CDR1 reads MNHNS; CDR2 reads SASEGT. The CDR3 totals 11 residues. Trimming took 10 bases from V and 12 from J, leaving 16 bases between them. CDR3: CATSPGQTQFF. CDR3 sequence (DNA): TGTGCCACATCCCCCGGACAAACGCAGTTCTTC.

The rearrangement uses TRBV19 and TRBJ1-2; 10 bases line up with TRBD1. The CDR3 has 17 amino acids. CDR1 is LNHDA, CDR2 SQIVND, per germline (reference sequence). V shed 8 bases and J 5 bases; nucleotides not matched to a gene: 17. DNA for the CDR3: TGTGCCAGTCAGCATCCCGGGACAGGGGTATTCGATTATGGCTACACCTTC. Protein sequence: CASQHPGTGVFDYGYTF.

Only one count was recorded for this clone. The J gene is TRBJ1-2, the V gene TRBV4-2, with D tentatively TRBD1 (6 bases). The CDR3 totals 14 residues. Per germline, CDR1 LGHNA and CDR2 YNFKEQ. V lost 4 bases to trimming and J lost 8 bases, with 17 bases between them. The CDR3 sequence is CASSRIRDIGGYTF. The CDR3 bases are TGTGCCAGCAGCCGGATCCGGGACATAGGCGGCTACACCTTC.

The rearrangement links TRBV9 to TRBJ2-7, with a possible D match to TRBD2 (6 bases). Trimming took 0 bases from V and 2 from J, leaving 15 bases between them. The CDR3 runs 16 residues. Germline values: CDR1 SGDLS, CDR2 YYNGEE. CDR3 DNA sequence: TGTGCCAGCAGCGTAGGTGGTAGCGGTGATCCCTACGAGCAGTACTTC. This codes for CASSVGGSGDPYEQYF.

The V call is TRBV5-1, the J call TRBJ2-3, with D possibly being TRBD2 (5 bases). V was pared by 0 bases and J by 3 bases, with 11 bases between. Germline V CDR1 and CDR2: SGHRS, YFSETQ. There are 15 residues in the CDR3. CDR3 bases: TGCGCCAGCAGCTTGGTAGAGGGCCTAACAGATACGCAGTATTTT. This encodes CASSLVEGLTDTQYF.

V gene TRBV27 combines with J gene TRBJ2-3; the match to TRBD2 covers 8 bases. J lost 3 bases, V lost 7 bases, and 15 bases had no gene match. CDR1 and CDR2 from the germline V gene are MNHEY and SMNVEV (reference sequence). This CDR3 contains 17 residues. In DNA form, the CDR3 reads TGTGCCAGCACCAAAGTGGTGGTAGCGGGAATTACAGATACGCAGTATTTT. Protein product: CASTKVVVAGITDTQYF.

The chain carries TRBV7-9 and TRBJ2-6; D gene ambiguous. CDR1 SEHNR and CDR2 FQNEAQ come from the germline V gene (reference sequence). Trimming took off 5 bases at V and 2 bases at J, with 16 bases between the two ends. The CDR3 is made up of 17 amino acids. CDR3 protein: CASSPPPALPGANVLTF. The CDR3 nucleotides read TGTGCCAGCAGCCCACCGCCGGCGCTTCCTGGGGCCAACGTCCTGACTTTC. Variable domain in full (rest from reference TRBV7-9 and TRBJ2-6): DTGVSQNPRHKITKRGQNVTFRCDPISEHNRLYWYRQTLGQGPEFLTYFQNEAQLEKSRLLSDRFSAERPKGSFSTLEIQRTEQGDSAMYLCASSPPPALPGANVLTFGAGSRLTVL.

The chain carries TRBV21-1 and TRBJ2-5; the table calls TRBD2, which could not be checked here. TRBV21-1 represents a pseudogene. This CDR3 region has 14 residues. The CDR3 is CASSKVKPEETQYF. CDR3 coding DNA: TGTGCCAGCAGCAAAGTAAAGCCGGAAGAGACCCAGTACTTC.